Each of the 20 T cell receptor beta chains below was sequenced from the same sample in a study of cytomegalovirus exposure and HLA in healthy donors. Both 60 Vbeta primers and 13 Jbeta primers went into the PCR. Assay: immunoSEQ multiplex PCR; the TCRdb copy retains only in-frame clones and omits some. Here the sample spans 150,000 to 200,000 clones, under 80% being singletons. The sample was PBMCs. These receptors were obtained from a female donor in good health and CMV-seronegative.

The chain uses TRBV6-8 and TRBJ2-5; D possibly corresponds to TRBD2 (5 bases). Trimming took 0 bases from V and 2 from J, leaving 10 bases between them. Germline V gene data show CDR1 as MNHGY and CDR2 as SAAAGT. This CDR3 region has 15 residues. CDR3 in amino acids: CASSYSEAPQETQYF. The CDR3 region has the DNA TGTGCCAGCAGTTACTCGGAGGCCCCACAAGAGACCCAGTACTTC.

The rearrangement uses TRBV19 and TRBJ2-1, with D possibly being TRBD2 (5 bases). V gave up 9 bases and J gave up 2 bases, with 20 bases separating them. The CDR3 is 16 residues long. The germline V gene has CDR1 LNHDA and CDR2 SQIVND (reference sequence). The CDR3, as DNA: TGTGCCAGACCCGACTATGGGTCTAGCCCCTACAATGAGCAGTTCTTC. Its translation: CARPDYGSSPYNEQFF.

The chain carries TRBV14 and TRBJ2-1; 9 nucleotides match TRBD2. Germline V lookup: CDR1 SGHDN, CDR2 FVKESK. V lost 1 base to trimming and J lost 9 bases; unmatched junction nucleotides: 7. CDR3 size: 15 residues. The chain's CDR3 is CASSQVAGGYSEQFF. CDR3 DNA: TGTGCCAGCAGCCAAGTCGCGGGAGGGTATAGTGAGCAGTTCTTC.

The genes are TRBV5-6 and TRBJ2-7; 10 positions agree with TRBD1. V shed 2 bases, J shed 2 bases, and the junction held 4 bases outside the gene matches. CDR1 and CDR2 (germline): SGHDT, YYEEEE. The CDR3 length is 15 residues. CDR3 loop: CASSFFGTGAYEQYF. The DNA of the CDR3 is TGTGCCAGCAGCTTCTTCGGGACAGGGGCCTACGAGCAGTACTTC.

The chain recombines TRBV29-1 with TRBJ1-5, with 7 bases fitting TRBD1. The CDR3 runs to 15 residues. V was pared by 5 bases and J by 2 bases, with 9 bases of the junction left unmatched. Germline lookup yields CDR1 SQVTM and CDR2 ANQGSEA. In DNA form, the CDR3 reads TGCAGCGTTATTACGACAGGGCGCGGCAATCAGCCCCAGCATTTT. It translates to CSVITTGRGNQPQHF. Full variable domain (remainder filled in from reference TRBV29-1 and TRBJ1-5): SAVISQKPSRDICQRGTSLTIQCQVDSQVTMMFWYRQQPGQSLTLIATANQGSEATYESGFVIDKFPISRPNLTFSTLTVSNMSPEDSSIYLCSVITTGRGNQPQHFGDGTRLSIL.

The chain employs TRBV5-1 and TRBJ1-3, with 8 bases aligning to TRBD1. Trimming took 0 bases from V and 2 from J; bases not matched to a gene: 7. Germline V gene lookup returns CDR1 SGHRS and CDR2 YFSETQ. The length of the CDR3 is 17 residues. CDR3 region: CASSLVGQGEPGNTIYF. The CDR3 region has the DNA TGCGCCAGCAGCTTGGTTGGACAGGGAGAACCTGGAAACACCATATATTTT.

This chain uses TRBV18 with TRBJ2-1, with 12 bases matching TRBD2. Germline V gene data show CDR1 as KGHSH and CDR2 as LQKENI. V was clipped by 3 bases and J by 10 bases; unmatched bases: 7. The CDR3 is 15 residues long. CDR3 sequence reads: CASSPETSGRGEQFF. CDR3 coding DNA: TGTGCCAGCTCACCGGAGACTAGCGGGAGAGGGGAGCAGTTCTTC.

V usage is TRBV9 and J usage is TRBJ2-2; 9 positions match TRBD2. With 0 bases clipped from V and 2 bases from J, the junction kept 5 bases outside the gene matches. Germline values: CDR1 SGDLS, CDR2 YYNGEE. This CDR3 contains 17 residues. The DNA for the CDR3 is TGTGCCAGCAGCGTAGTAGGAGCGGGGGGCAACACCGGGGAGCTGTTTTTT. Amino acids: CASSVVGAGGNTGELFF.

V and J are TRBV29-1 and TRBJ2-7; D remains ambiguous. Germline values: CDR1 SQVTM, CDR2 ANQGSEA. The CDR3 has 13 amino acids. Trimming stripped 7 bases from V and 7 bases from J, with 20 bases between. In nucleotides, the CDR3 is TGCAGCGCAGTTTTCGGGTTTGGAAAAGAGCAGTACTTC. Translation gives CSAVFGFGKEQYF.

The CDR3 DNA reads as TGTGCCAGCAGCGTAGCTTACGGGGGGAACACTGAAGCTTTCTTT. It encodes CASSVAYGGNTEAFF. The V and J genes are TRBV9 and TRBJ1-1, with TRBD1 as a possible D gene (5 bases). This CDR3 comprises 15 residues. V was clipped by 0 bases and J by 1 base, with 10 bases between them. Germline values: CDR1 SGDLS, CDR2 YYNGEE.

J is TRBJ2-2 and V is TRBV2; D is undetermined. Trimming took off 3 bases at V and 4 bases at J, with 12 bases between the two ends. CDR1 SNHLY and CDR2 FYNNEI come from the germline V gene. The CDR3 length is 15 residues. This CDR3 reads CASSEITALTGELFF. The DNA of the CDR3 is TGTGCCAGCAGTGAGATAACAGCCCTCACCGGGGAGCTGTTTTTT.

V is TRBV2 and J is TRBJ2-5; 12 bases match TRBD2. The CDR3 length is 16 residues. Germline lookup yields CDR1 SNHLY and CDR2 FYNNEI. J lost 3 bases, V lost 5 bases, and 7 bases had no gene match. CDR3: CASSRASGGAKETQYF. DNA of the CDR3: TGTGCCAGCAGTCGAGCTAGCGGGGGGGCTAAAGAGACCCAGTACTTC.

The chain carries TRBV14 and TRBJ1-2; D is unclear. Trimming pared 3 bases from V and 5 bases from J, leaving 10 bases between. The CDR3 extends over 13 amino acids. Looked up from germline, CDR1 is SGHDN and CDR2 is FVKESK. The CDR3 DNA reads as TGTGCCAGCAGCCAGTCTCTCCGGTATGGCTACACCTTC. Translating it yields CASSQSLRYGYTF.

The chain is built from TRBV2 and TRBJ2-7; D not resolved. This CDR3 is built from 14 residues. Germline lookup yields CDR1 SNHLY and CDR2 FYNNEI. The V and J ends lost 3 bases and 0 bases respectively, with 9 bases between them. The CDR3 reads CASSESAFSYEQYF. The DNA for the CDR3 is TGTGCCAGCAGTGAGTCAGCGTTCTCCTACGAGCAGTACTTC.

V usage is TRBV19 and J usage is TRBJ1-5; 7 bases map to TRBD1. Looked up from germline, CDR1 is LNHDA and CDR2 is SQIVND (reference sequence). This CDR3 contains 13 residues. With V trimmed by 5 bases and J by 6 bases, 4 bases remained unmatched. CDR3 sequence: CASSPGGSQPQHF. The DNA of the CDR3 is TGTGCCAGTAGTCCAGGGGGTTCTCAGCCCCAGCATTTT.

The chain has TRBV6-6 and TRBJ1-6; D is possibly TRBD1 (5 bases). The CDR3 spans 12 residues. Germline V gives CDR1 MNHNY, CDR2 SVGAGI (reference sequence). With 6 bases removed from V and 7 bases from J, the gap between germline ends came to 7 bases. CDR3 protein: CASSQGNSPLHF. The CDR3, as DNA: TGTGCCAGCAGCCAGGGAAATTCACCCCTCCACTTT.

The V gene is TRBV4-1, the J gene TRBJ2-1; 8 bases are a match to TRBD1. The V gene's germline CDR1 is MGHRA and CDR2 YSYEKL. With 3 bases clipped from V and 0 bases from J, the junction kept 7 bases outside the gene matches. The CDR3 is 17 residues long. In DNA form, the CDR3 reads TGCGCCAGCAGCCACCGAAGGACAGGGCTCTCCTACAATGAGCAGTTCTTC. This encodes CASSHRRTGLSYNEQFF.

The chain combines TRBV2 with TRBJ1-1; weak D call: TRBD1 (6 bases). V shed 6 bases and J shed 0 bases, with 11 bases lying between them. There are 14 residues in the CDR3. CDR1 SNHLY and CDR2 FYNNEI come from the germline V gene. In nucleotides, the CDR3 is TGTGCCAGCAGCCGGGACAACATGAACACTGAAGCTTTCTTT. As protein: CASSRDNMNTEAFF.

V is TRBV19 and J is TRBJ2-1; 10 nucleotides line up with TRBD2. V lost 4 bases and J lost 2; bases outside the gene matches: 5. Looked up from germline, CDR1 is LNHDA and CDR2 is SQIVND (reference sequence). The CDR3 totals 16 residues. The CDR3 sequence: CASSTPLAGAYNEQFF. In DNA form, the CDR3 reads TGTGCCAGTAGTACCCCCCTAGCGGGAGCCTACAATGAGCAGTTCTTC.

The chain has TRBV28 and TRBJ1-5; a weak D match, TRBD1 (6 bases). The CDR3 loop spans 14 amino acids. Germline-derived CDR1 and CDR2 are MDHEN and SYDVKM. V lost 6 bases and J 8 bases, leaving 17 bases between the germline ends. This chain's CDR3 is CASSRGGWREPQHF. CDR3 DNA: TGTGCCAGCAGCAGGGGAGGGTGGCGAGAGCCCCAGCATTTT.